Shown below are 21 T cell receptor beta chains from a single sample sequenced in a study of blood T cells in healthy people across ages. Together with a sample-barcoded 5' primer, a J-beta primer mix was included in a second PCR lasting about 7 to 11 cycles. TCRdb used MiXCR to reprocess the 5' RACE reads, holding one entry per CDR3 protein. The sample lists around 520,000 distinct CDR3 sequences; about 25% were seen once. The same sample was also used in a study of T cells of mothers and their children.

The sample taken for sequencing was blood. The source of these receptors is a boy aged 2-9 years in good health.

The CDR3 sequence is CASSPLDGATSTDTQYF. The CDR3 DNA reads TGTGCCAGCTCACCACTGGACGGTGCGACTAGCACAGATACGCAGTATTTT. The gene calls are TRBV18 and TRBJ2-3; D is ambiguous. Trimming removed 1 base from V and 0 bases from J, with 14 bases in between. Per germline, CDR1 KGHSH and CDR2 LQKENI. The CDR3 length is 17 residues.

The genes are TRBV7-9 and TRBJ2-5, with unresolved D. Germline V CDR1 and CDR2: SEHNR, FQNEAQ (reference sequence). The CDR3 runs to 12 residues. The ends were cut back, 4 bases at V and 3 bases at J, with 6 bases in the middle. CDR3 DNA sequence: TGTGCCAGCAGCTCCCGGGAAGAGACCCAGTACTTC. It yields the protein CASSSREETQYF.

There are a few counts of this clonotype. The chain joins TRBV10-3 to TRBJ2-4; D unresolved. Germline values: CDR1 ENHRY, CDR2 SYGVKD. The CDR3 runs to 13 residues. The V end lost 10 bases, the J end lost 0 bases, and 10 bases lay between the germline ends. CDR3 coding DNA: TGTGCCACAATGGACGGAGCCAAAAACATTCAGTACTTC. Encoded protein: CATMDGAKNIQYF.

The rearrangement uses TRBV7-9 and TRBJ2-3; TRBD2 matches 13 bases. CDR3 length: 16 residues. Germline V gene data show CDR1 as SEHNR and CDR2 as FQNEAQ (reference sequence). Germline trimming cut 4 bases from V and 6 bases from J; bases unmatched to any gene: 7. CDR3 sequence (DNA): TGTGCCAGCAGCTCACTAGCGGGGGGGCCGATGGATACGCAGTATTTT. It codes for CASSSLAGGPMDTQYF.

This clonotype was observed a few times. The genes are TRBV12-3 or TRBV12-4 and TRBJ2-5, with D unresolved. V gave up 5 bases and J gave up 5 bases, with 18 bases separating them. This CDR3 has 15 residues. The CDR3 region has the DNA TGTGCCAGCAGTACGTCATCCGGATTCCAGGAGACCCAGTACTTC. It translates to CASSTSSGFQETQYF.

This sequence joins TRBV7-7 and TRBJ2-3; no definite D call. The CDR3 has 13 amino acids. V was trimmed by 1 base and J by 6 bases, leaving 8 bases between them. Germline loops: CDR1 SSHAT, CDR2 FNYEAQ (reference sequence). CDR3 protein: CASSLEVGDTQYF. Here the CDR3 DNA reads TGTGCCAGCAGCTTAGAAGTAGGGGATACGCAGTATTTT.

A few counts support this clonotype. The V and J genes are TRBV12-3 or TRBV12-4 and TRBJ2-2; 10 bases align to TRBD1. V was pared by 7 bases and J by 4 bases, with 3 bases of the junction left unmatched. This CDR3 spans 14 amino acids. The CDR3: CASKRTGGTGELFF. As DNA, the CDR3 is TGTGCCAGCAAGAGGACAGGGGGCACCGGGGAGCTGTTTTTT.

This clonotype was seen a handful of times. This chain uses TRBV11-2 with TRBJ2-5; 8 nucleotides align to TRBD1. The V segment lost 4 bases and the J segment 5 bases; nucleotides outside the gene matches: 12. Germline V gene sequence: CDR1 SGHAT, CDR2 FQNNGV. The CDR3 is made up of 16 amino acids. CDR3 coding DNA: TGTGCCAGCAGCTCGGGACAGGTTCTACCCGGGGAGACCCAGTACTTC. It specifies CASSSGQVLPGETQYF.

About this clonotype: Germline and junction disagree at one end, which may indicate a read error. The rearrangement links TRBV7-9 to TRBJ2-5, with 13 bases identical to TRBD2. The J call may be incorrect, as the DNA end agrees better with TRBJ2-7. The germline V gene encodes CDR1 SEHNR and CDR2 FQNEAQ (reference sequence). The CDR3 runs 15 residues. The CDR3: CVSSGTSGNSYEQYF. The DNA of the CDR3 is TGTGTCAGCTCGGGGACTAGCGGGAACTCCTACGAGCAGTACTTC.

This clonotype occurred many times. The chain has TRBV7-2 and TRBJ2-7; D could derive from TRBD1 or TRBD2 (5 bases each). V was cut by 4 bases and J by 6 bases, with 13 bases left in between. The CDR3 totals 13 residues. Germline CDR1 and CDR2: SGHTA and FQGNSA. The CDR3 DNA reads TGTGCCAGCAGCTCGAGGGACCTTAGCGAGCAGTACTTC. Translation: CASSSRDLSEQYF.

This clonotype was picked up a small number of times. V is TRBV12-3 or TRBV12-4 and J is TRBJ2-7, with TRBD1 matching over 7 bases. The junction had 5 bases not matched to a gene; V was cut back by 2 bases and J by 4 bases. The CDR3 is 14 amino acids. CDR3 DNA: TGTGCCAGCAGTTTACTCACACAGGGGTACGAGCAGTACTTC. Translated: CASSLLTQGYEQYF.

The chain uses TRBV9 and TRBJ1-6, with a weak D call TRBD1 (6 bases). Germline loops: CDR1 SGDLS, CDR2 YYNGEE. CDR3 length: 16 amino acids. The V end was cut by 0 bases, the J end by 5 bases, with 12 bases between. CDR3 coding DNA: TGTGCCAGCAGCGTAGCGGCAGGGGTTCATAATTCACCCCTCCACTTT. This sequence encodes CASSVAAGVHNSPLHF. Full variable domain (remainder filled in from reference TRBV9 and TRBJ1-6): DSGVTQTPKHLITATGQRVTLRCSPRSGDLSVYWYQQSLDQGLQFLIQYYNGEERAKGNILERFSAQQFPDLHSELNLSSLELGDSALYFCASSVAAGVHNSPLHFGNGTRLTVT.

This clonotype has more than one count but fewer than ten. The V gene is TRBV6-1, the J gene TRBJ2-4; D is unresolved. Germline V CDR1 and CDR2: MNHNS, SASEGT. V was pared by 7 bases and J by 3 bases, with 4 bases between. The CDR3 consists of 11 residues. Here the CDR3 DNA reads TGTGCCAGCATCGTCAAAAACATTCAGTACTTC. Translation gives CASIVKNIQYF.

This chain joins TRBV6-1 and TRBJ1-2; 7 bases map to TRBD1. Germline trimming cut 6 bases from V and 2 bases from J; bases unmatched to any gene: 9. This CDR3 comprises 15 residues. Germline CDR1 is MNHNS and CDR2 is SASEGT. The CDR3 DNA sequence: TGTGCCAGCAGGAGACAAGGGGGCTCAAACTATGGCTACACCTTC. It is translated as CASRRQGGSNYGYTF.

This chain connects TRBV21-1 to TRBJ1-1; the DNA was not compared with TRBD1, the D call given in the table. TRBV21-1 is tagged as a pseudogene. The CDR3 covers 14 residues. The CDR3 loop reads CASSLPGQGTEAFF. The CDR3 region has the DNA TGTGCCAGCAGCCTCCCGGGACAGGGGACTGAAGCTTTCTTT.

Concerning this clonotype: One end of the junction is discordant with germline, which a read error may explain. The V and J genes are TRBV12-3 or TRBV12-4 and TRBJ1-2; D uncertain. The CDR3 has 13 amino acids. CDR3 amino acids: CASSLQLNYGYIF. The CDR3 DNA reads as TGTGCCAGCAGTTTGCAGTTAAACTATGGCTACATCTTC.

The chain links TRBV11-2 to TRBJ2-1; 16 positions match TRBD2. Trimming at V came to 3 bases and at J to 8 bases, leaving 10 bases not matched to a gene. CDR3 length: 18 residues. Germline V gene lookup returns CDR1 SGHAT and CDR2 FQNNGV. DNA of the CDR3: TGTGCCAGCAGCTTCCTGGGACTAGCGGGAGGGCCTAACTATGAGCAGTTCTTC. Its translation is CASSFLGLAGGPNYEQFF. Combining the CDR3 with reference TRBV11-2 and TRBJ2-1 gives the whole variable domain EAGVAQSPRYKIIEKRQSVAFWCNPISGHATLYWYQQILGQGPKLLIQFQNNGVVDDSQLPKDRFSAERLKGVDSTLKIQPAKLEDSAVYLCASSFLGLAGGPNYEQFFGPGTRLTVL.

This clonotype was detected a few times. J is TRBJ1-1 and V is TRBV29-1; weak D call: TRBD1 (5 bases). V dropped 1 base and J dropped 6 bases, with 12 bases sitting between them. The germline V gene has CDR1 SQVTM and CDR2 ANQGSEA. The CDR3 consists of 13 residues. Here the CDR3 DNA reads TGCAGCGTTGAAGGGGAAGGGGCGGCTGAAGCTTTCTTT. It yields the protein CSVEGEGAAEAFF.

The J gene is TRBJ2-1, the V gene TRBV6-2 or TRBV6-3; D remains ambiguous. V dropped 5 bases and J dropped 5 bases, with 10 bases sitting between them. CDR1 and CDR2 (germline): MNHEY, SVGEGT. There are 13 residues in the CDR3. The DNA of the CDR3 is TGTGCCAGCAGTCGAAGACTGAACAATGAGCAGTTCTTC. This encodes CASSRRLNNEQFF.

The chain joins TRBV20-1 to TRBJ2-3; the D is unclear. Germline assignment: CDR1 DFQATT and CDR2 SNEGSKA (reference sequence). Trimming pared 3 bases from V and 2 bases from J, leaving 12 bases between. The CDR3 is made up of 14 amino acids. In nucleotides, the CDR3 is TGCAGTGCTAGGCCGGAAACCACCACAGATACGCAGTATTTT. Protein: CSARPETTTDTQYF.

The chain has TRBV20-1 and TRBJ2-5; maybe TRBD2 (5 bases). The germline gives CDR1 DFQATT, CDR2 SNEGSKA (reference sequence). V was clipped by 6 bases and J by 4 bases, with 12 bases between them. The CDR3 contains 12 residues. As DNA, the CDR3 is TGCAGTGCCAGCATGGGGAGAGAGACCCAGTACTTC. Protein sequence: CSASMGRETQYF.